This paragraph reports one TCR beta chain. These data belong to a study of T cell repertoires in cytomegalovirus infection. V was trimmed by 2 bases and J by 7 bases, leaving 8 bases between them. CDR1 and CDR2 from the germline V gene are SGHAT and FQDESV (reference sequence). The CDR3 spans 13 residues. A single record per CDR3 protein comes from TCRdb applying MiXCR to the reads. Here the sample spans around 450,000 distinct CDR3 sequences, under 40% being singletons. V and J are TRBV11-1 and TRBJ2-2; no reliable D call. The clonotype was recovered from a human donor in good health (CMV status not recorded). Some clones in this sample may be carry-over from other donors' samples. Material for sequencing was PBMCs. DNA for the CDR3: TGTGCCAGCAGCTTACTTTTACTCGGGGAGCTGTTTTTT. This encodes CASSLLLLGELFF.